This TCR beta chain was profiled in a study of radiotherapy plus CTLA-4 blockade in lung cancer. Study details: Objective response rate was over 15%; disease control rate, 25% to 35%. General study points: Early clone dynamics of blood T cells, plus interferon-beta, reportedly predicted response best. Radiotherapy was combined with ipilimumab, and tumor-derived TCR clones then expanded in blood.

Data came from immunoSEQ multiplex PCR; TCRdb stores just in-frame clones and leaves some out. The sample has over 11,000 clones, 70% to 90% seen once. Chemo-refractory metastatic non-small-cell lung cancer patients were treated with focal radiation plus CTLA-4 blockade with ipilimumab. Per germline, CDR1 SGHVS and CDR2 FNYEAQ. The CDR3 covers 17 residues. Losses at the gene ends were 5 bases for V and 4 bases for J; bases not matched to a gene: 12. Comment on this clone: Its antigen is unknown.

The starting material was peripheral blood, obtained from a patient treated with radiotherapy plus ipilimumab. This sequence originates from a human donor with non-small cell lung cancer that progressed on radiotherapy plus ipilimumab. Some clones in this sample may be carry-over from other donors' samples. This rearrangement joins TRBV7-6 to TRBJ1-5; the match to TRBD1 covers 9 bases. CDR3 region: CASSPGQGVPSNQPQHF. In DNA form, the CDR3 reads TGTGCCAGCAGCCCGGGACAGGGAGTTCCCTCAAATCAGCCCCAGCATTTT.